The rows below give T cell receptor beta chains drawn from one sample of a study of blood T cells in healthy people across ages. TCRdb recomputed calls from the 5' RACE reads with MiXCR, one row per CDR3 protein. Here the sample spans 600,000 to 1,000,000 distinct CDR3 sequences, 58% being singletons. The sample consisted of blood. The receptors stem from a man aged 25 to 40 in good health. The CDR3 runs from the conserved cysteine through the conserved F or W. A D gene is named only where the DNA matches it firmly. Not every row has a clone size; where given, it reads once, few, many or a size class.

j_gene: TRBJ2-5; abundance: NA; v_gene: TRBV20-1; d_gene: NA; CDR3nt: TGCAGTGCTAGGATGGGGCGGGGAGAGACCCAGTACTTC; CDR3aa: CSARMGRGETQYF
j_gene: TRBJ2-7; abundance: NA; v_gene: TRBV4-3; d_gene: NA; CDR3nt: TGCGCCAGCAGCCAAGACCATAGCGGATACTACAATGAGCAGTACTTC; CDR3aa: CASSQDHSGYYNEQYF
j_gene: TRBJ2-1; abundance: NA; v_gene: TRBV7-9; d_gene: NA; CDR3nt: TGTGCCAGCAGCCCCCGAGGGGCTCTTTCCGGTGAGCAGTTCTTC; CDR3aa: CASSPRGALSGEQFF
j_gene: TRBJ2-7; abundance: once; v_gene: TRBV20-1; d_gene: NA; CDR3nt: TGCAGTGCTAGACTGTCGGGATATCTCCGCTACGAGCAGTACTTC; CDR3aa: CSARLSGYLRYEQYF
j_gene: TRBJ1-5; abundance: once; v_gene: TRBV21-1; d_gene: NA; CDR3nt: TGTGCCAGCAGCCAAAGATGTAGCAATCAGCCCCAGCATTTT; CDR3aa: CASSQRCSNQPQHF
j_gene: TRBJ2-7; abundance: few; v_gene: TRBV30; d_gene: NA; CDR3nt: TGTGCCTGGAGTGACCCTACCTACGAGCAGTACTTC; CDR3aa: CAWSDPTYEQYF
j_gene: TRBJ1-6; abundance: NA; v_gene: TRBV29-1; d_gene: NA; CDR3nt: TGCAGCGTTGAAGGGCAGACTAATTCACCCCTCCACTTT; CDR3aa: CSVEGQTNSPLHF
j_gene: TRBJ2-1; abundance: NA; v_gene: TRBV28; d_gene: TRBD1; CDR3nt: TGTGCCAGCAGCACGGCAGGGGGTGGTCCCTACAATGAGCAGTTCTTC; CDR3aa: CASSTAGGGPYNEQFF
j_gene: TRBJ2-5; abundance: NA; v_gene: TRBV6-5; d_gene: NA; CDR3nt: TGTGCCAGCAGGAGGGCAGGAGTGGGAAAAGAGACCCAGTACTTC; CDR3aa: CASRRAGVGKETQYF
j_gene: TRBJ2-1; abundance: few; v_gene: TRBV20-1; d_gene: TRBD2; CDR3nt: TGCAGTGCGGGCGCGGGAGGACCCACATCCGGGCAGTTCTTC; CDR3aa: CSAGAGGPTSGQFF
j_gene: TRBJ2-7; abundance: few; v_gene: TRBV11-2; d_gene: NA; CDR3nt: TGTGCCAGCAGCTTAGCTCCGGGAAGCGAGCAGTACTTC; CDR3aa: CASSLAPGSEQYF
j_gene: TRBJ2-3; abundance: NA; v_gene: TRBV19; d_gene: NA; CDR3nt: TGTGCCAGTAGTATAGCCGGGACGATCCACACAGATACGCAGTATTTT; CDR3aa: CASSIAGTIHTDTQYF
j_gene: TRBJ2-3; abundance: NA; v_gene: TRBV28; d_gene: NA; CDR3nt: TGTGCCAGCCTTAGCACAGATACGCAGTATTTT; CDR3aa: CASLSTDTQYF
j_gene: TRBJ2-1; abundance: NA; v_gene: TRBV5-6; d_gene: NA; CDR3nt: TGTGCCAGCAGCTTGTCGAACAATGAGCAGTTCTTC; CDR3aa: CASSLSNNEQFF
j_gene: TRBJ2-4; abundance: NA; v_gene: TRBV27; d_gene: NA; CDR3nt: TGTGCCAGCAGCCTTGACAGTCCCGGAATGAGCATTCAGTACTTC; CDR3aa: CASSLDSPGMSIQYF
j_gene: TRBJ2-5; abundance: NA; v_gene: TRBV7-9; d_gene: TRBD2; CDR3nt: TGTGCCAGCGCCGTCGGACTAGCTGAAGAGACCCAGTACTTC; CDR3aa: CASAVGLAEETQYF
j_gene: TRBJ1-4; abundance: NA; v_gene: TRBV6-4; d_gene: NA; CDR3nt: TGTGCCAGCAGTGGATGCGGGGGGACTAATGAAAAACTGTTTTTT; CDR3aa: CASSGCGGTNEKLFF
j_gene: TRBJ2-4; abundance: few; v_gene: TRBV20-1; d_gene: NA; CDR3nt: TGCAGTGCTAGAGTGTCGGGGGAAAACATTCAGTACTTC; CDR3aa: CSARVSGENIQYF
j_gene: TRBJ2-3; abundance: NA; v_gene: TRBV12-3/TRBV12-4; d_gene: NA; CDR3nt: TGTGCCAGCACCCCCGGACCGAGCACAGATACGCAGTATTTT; CDR3aa: CASTPGPSTDTQYF
j_gene: TRBJ2-1; abundance: NA; v_gene: TRBV29-1; d_gene: TRBD2; CDR3nt: TGCAGCGTTGGACGGCTGGGGCTAGCGGGAGAGGGCAATGAGCAGTTCTTC; CDR3aa: CSVGRLGLAGEGNEQFF
j_gene: TRBJ2-7; abundance: few; v_gene: TRBV6-2/TRBV6-3; d_gene: NA; CDR3nt: TGTGCCAGCAGCCCGGACTCGGGCGAGCAGTACTTC; CDR3aa: CASSPDSGEQYF
j_gene: TRBJ1-3; abundance: few; v_gene: TRBV20-1; d_gene: NA; CDR3nt: TGCAGTGCTAGGTTGGCTCGCTCTGGAAACACCATATATTTT; CDR3aa: CSARLARSGNTIYF
j_gene: TRBJ2-1; abundance: NA; v_gene: TRBV6-1; d_gene: NA; CDR3nt: TGTGCCAGCAGTCCACAGATCGATGGGCAGTTCTTC; CDR3aa: CASSPQIDGQFF
j_gene: TRBJ2-7; abundance: NA; v_gene: TRBV12-3/TRBV12-4; d_gene: NA; CDR3nt: TGTGCCAGCAGCTCCCCTGGGGGGCTCGAGCAGTACTTC; CDR3aa: CASSSPGGLEQYF
j_gene: TRBJ2-1; abundance: few; v_gene: TRBV20-1; d_gene: NA; CDR3nt: TGCAGTGCTAGAGATCCCTTCCAGAGCTCCTACAATGAGCAGTTCTTC; CDR3aa: CSARDPFQSSYNEQFF
j_gene: TRBJ2-7; abundance: NA; v_gene: TRBV15; d_gene: NA; CDR3nt: TGTGCCACCAGCAGGAACGACGAGCAGTACTTC; CDR3aa: CATSRNDEQYF
j_gene: TRBJ2-7; abundance: few; v_gene: TRBV20-1; d_gene: TRBD1; CDR3nt: TGCAGTGCTTGGGTCCGGGACAGCCTTTACGAGCAGTACTTC; CDR3aa: CSAWVRDSLYEQYF
j_gene: TRBJ2-7; abundance: NA; v_gene: TRBV7-2; d_gene: NA; CDR3nt: TGTGCCAGCAGTACACAGGCCGGGGGAAACTACGAGCAGTACTTC; CDR3aa: CASSTQAGGNYEQYF
j_gene: TRBJ2-1; abundance: NA; v_gene: TRBV6-5; d_gene: NA; CDR3nt: TGTGCCAGCAAAACCCCGGACCGGTACAATGAGCAGTTCTTC; CDR3aa: CASKTPDRYNEQFF
j_gene: TRBJ1-2; abundance: NA; v_gene: TRBV20-1; d_gene: NA; CDR3nt: TGCAGTGCTAGGTCGATCGGCGGGGGCTACACCTTC; CDR3aa: CSARSIGGGYTF
j_gene: TRBJ2-5; abundance: NA; v_gene: TRBV29-1; d_gene: TRBD2; CDR3nt: TGCAGCGTTGAAAACCCTCTGCGCGGGAGAGAGACCCAGTACTTC; CDR3aa: CSVENPLRGRETQYF
j_gene: TRBJ2-3; abundance: once; v_gene: TRBV20-1; d_gene: NA; CDR3nt: TGCAGTGCTAGTCTCCCCTGGGACTCAGATACGCAGTATTTT; CDR3aa: CSASLPWDSDTQYF
j_gene: TRBJ2-3; abundance: NA; v_gene: TRBV27; d_gene: TRBD2; CDR3nt: TGTGCCAGCAGTCTGACTAGCGGAATCGCAGATACGCAATATTTT; CDR3aa: CASSLTSGIADTQYF
j_gene: TRBJ1-6; abundance: once; v_gene: TRBV7-2; d_gene: NA; CDR3nt: TGTGCCAGCCGGGACGAGATAAATTCACCCCTCCACTTT; CDR3aa: CASRDEINSPLHF
j_gene: TRBJ1-1; abundance: NA; v_gene: TRBV20-1; d_gene: NA; CDR3nt: TGCAGTGCGCGACAGTCGTTGGCTTTCTTT; CDR3aa: CSARQSLAFF
j_gene: TRBJ1-5; abundance: few; v_gene: TRBV29-1; d_gene: NA; CDR3nt: TGCAGCGTTTTGGGTAGTCCTAATCAGCCCCAGCATTTT; CDR3aa: CSVLGSPNQPQHF
j_gene: TRBJ2-7; abundance: NA; v_gene: TRBV7-2; d_gene: NA; CDR3nt: TGTGCCAGCAGCTTTGCTGGGGGGAGCTCCTACGAGCAGTACTTC; CDR3aa: CASSFAGGSSYEQYF
j_gene: TRBJ2-7; abundance: NA; v_gene: TRBV29-1; d_gene: NA; CDR3nt: TGCAGCGTTGCCCGTGGGACGGAGGGCAACGAGCAGTACTTC; CDR3aa: CSVARGTEGNEQYF
j_gene: TRBJ2-7; abundance: few; v_gene: TRBV7-2; d_gene: NA; CDR3nt: TGTGCCAGCAGCTTAGACGCGGTGTGGTACTACGAGCAGTACTTC; CDR3aa: CASSLDAVWYYEQYF
j_gene: TRBJ2-1; abundance: NA; v_gene: TRBV29-1; d_gene: NA; CDR3nt: TGCAGCGTTGACCGGGGGCTTTCCTACAATGAGCAGTTCTTC; CDR3aa: CSVDRGLSYNEQFF
j_gene: TRBJ1-1; abundance: NA; v_gene: TRBV29-1; d_gene: NA; CDR3nt: TGCAGCGTTTTCCGCCCTACAGGGCCCAACACTGAAGCTTTCTTT; CDR3aa: CSVFRPTGPNTEAFF
j_gene: TRBJ2-2; abundance: few; v_gene: TRBV29-1; d_gene: TRBD1; CDR3nt: TGCAGCGTGAAGCCGACAGGGGAGCACACCGGGGAGCTGTTTTTT; CDR3aa: CSVKPTGEHTGELFF
j_gene: TRBJ2-7; abundance: NA; v_gene: TRBV6-6; d_gene: NA; CDR3nt: TGTGCCAGCAGTTACGGCTTGGCAGCTCTACCCGAGCAGTACTTC; CDR3aa: CASSYGLAALPEQYF
j_gene: TRBJ2-5; abundance: few; v_gene: TRBV12-3/TRBV12-4; d_gene: TRBD1; CDR3nt: TGTGCCAGTAGGGACAGCGGAGAGACCCAGTACTTC; CDR3aa: CASRDSGETQYF
j_gene: TRBJ2-7; abundance: NA; v_gene: TRBV5-1; d_gene: NA; CDR3nt: TGCGCCAGCAGCTTGACACAGGCTTACGAGCAGTACTTC; CDR3aa: CASSLTQAYEQYF
j_gene: TRBJ1-2; abundance: NA; v_gene: TRBV12-3/TRBV12-4; d_gene: NA; CDR3nt: TGTGCCAGCAGACTCCTGGGGGCCTATGGCTACACCTTC; CDR3aa: CASRLLGAYGYTF
j_gene: TRBJ2-1; abundance: few; v_gene: TRBV6-2/TRBV6-3; d_gene: NA; CDR3nt: TGTGCCAGCAGTTACTCTAACCACAGAGGCTCCTACAATGAGCAGTTCTTC; CDR3aa: CASSYSNHRGSYNEQFF
j_gene: TRBJ1-1; abundance: NA; v_gene: TRBV12-3/TRBV12-4; d_gene: NA; CDR3nt: TGTGCCAGCGAACAGGGAGGGACTGAAGCTTTCTTT; CDR3aa: CASEQGGTEAFF
j_gene: TRBJ2-3; abundance: NA; v_gene: TRBV4-1; d_gene: NA; CDR3nt: TGCGCCAGCAGCCAGGTCGGGGTCCCCACAGATACGCAGTATTTT; CDR3aa: CASSQVGVPTDTQYF